The 29 T cell receptor beta chains below all came from one sample that was sequenced in a study of T-cell reconstitution after alpha-beta-depleted transplantation in children. The library targeted TCRbeta and was prepared with unique molecular identifiers. TCRdb reanalysed the PCR reads using MiXCR and keeps one entry per CDR3 protein. The table has around 78,000 distinct CDR3 sequences, 13% to 15% seen once. The sample was PBMCs, mostly from graft donor cells, taken 180 days after TCRalphabeta/CD19-depleted stem cell transplant. All receptors come from a male patient aged 2 to 9 who had a stem cell transplant for acute lymphoblastic leukemia, so the T cells may come from the graft donor.

This clonotype appeared a few times. V is TRBV20-1 and J is TRBJ2-3; D might be TRBD1 (6 bases). CDR1 is DFQATT and CDR2 is SNEGSKA in the germline V gene (reference sequence). The CDR3 spans 15 residues. V lost 2 bases, J lost 5 bases, and 17 bases lay in between. For the CDR3, the DNA is TGCAGTGCTAGATCCGGACAGAGGGTTTTAGATACGCAGTATTTT. Translation gives CSARSGQRVLDTQYF.

This sequence joins TRBV20-1 and TRBJ2-7; D is possibly TRBD1 or TRBD2 (6 bases each). This CDR3 contains 14 residues. CDR1 is DFQATT and CDR2 is SNEGSKA in the germline V gene (reference sequence). The V end lost 0 bases, the J end lost 3 bases, and 12 bases lay between the germline ends. This CDR3 is CSAREGRGGYEQYF. CDR3 nucleotide sequence: TGCAGTGCTAGAGAAGGCAGGGGAGGCTACGAGCAGTACTTC.

The chain links TRBV10-3 to TRBJ1-2, with D maybe TRBD1 (5 bases). V was pared by 0 bases and J by 0 bases, with 14 bases between. From germline, CDR1 is ENHRY and CDR2 SYGVKD. CDR3 size: 17 residues. The CDR3: CAISESGEQAANYGYTF. The CDR3 DNA reads as TGTGCCATCAGTGAGTCGGGGGAACAGGCTGCTAACTATGGCTACACCTTC.

This clonotype has only a few counts. This chain links TRBV10-3 with TRBJ2-1; 10 bases line up with TRBD2. Germline V CDR1 and CDR2: ENHRY, SYGVKD. The V and J ends lost 4 bases and 5 bases, in that order; junction bases with no gene match: 2. The CDR3 is 14 amino acids. The CDR3 bases are TGTGCCATCAGTGCAAGCGGGAGGGACAATGAGCAGTTCTTC. Translation gives CAISASGRDNEQFF.

This clonotype was counted only a few times. One end of the junction does not line up with germline, which may come from a read error. The rearrangement joins TRBV25-1 to TRBJ1-2; D might be TRBD1 (6 bases). Germline lookup yields CDR1 MGHDK and CDR2 SYGVNS. The CDR3 runs to 14 residues. The CDR3 DNA reads TGTGCCAGCAGTGAAACTAACAGGGCGGATGGCCACACCTTC. Protein product: CASSETNRADGHTF.

The genes are TRBV4-3 and TRBJ1-6; weak D call: TRBD1 (5 bases). The CDR3 consists of 13 residues. The V gene lost 0 bases and the J gene lost 18 bases, with 15 bases spanning the gap. The germline V gene has CDR1 LGHNA and CDR2 YSLEER. The CDR3 region has the DNA TGCGCCAGCAGCCAAGAGGGGGGTCAGATCTACCACTTT. Translating gives CASSQEGGQIYHF.

The V and J genes are TRBV7-2 and TRBJ2-7; D remains ambiguous. Germline loops: CDR1 SGHTA, CDR2 FQGNSA. The germline V and J ends were trimmed by 3 bases and 5 bases, with 8 bases remaining between them. The CDR3 sequence is 12 residues long. CDR3 in amino acids: CASSFPVHEQYF. The DNA for the CDR3 is TGTGCCAGCAGCTTCCCCGTCCACGAGCAGTACTTC.

This clonotype has just a few counts. The chain combines TRBV10-3 with TRBJ2-7; 8 bases align to TRBD2. The trim removed 4 bases at V and 7 bases at J, leaving 6 bases unmatched. CDR3 length: 13 amino acids. Germline lookup yields CDR1 ENHRY and CDR2 SYGVKD. CDR3 protein: CAISGAGGEEQYF. The CDR3 coding sequence is TGTGCCATCAGTGGGGCGGGAGGAGAGGAGCAGTACTTC.

The gene calls are TRBV11-2 and TRBJ2-5, with 14 bases lining up with TRBD2. Germline V CDR1 and CDR2: SGHAT, FQNNGV. The CDR3 covers 19 residues. Trimming cost V 7 bases and J 5 bases; bases outside gene matches: 18. CDR3 region: CASTLWGLAGALNGETQYF. The CDR3 nucleotides are TGTGCCAGCACCCTTTGGGGACTAGCGGGGGCCCTAAATGGGGAGACCCAGTACTTC.

The sample holds many counts of this clonotype. V gene TRBV20-1 combines with J gene TRBJ2-1; D is undetermined. CDR1 DFQATT and CDR2 SNEGSKA come from the germline V gene (reference sequence). V lost 7 bases, J lost 4 bases, and 14 bases lay in between. The CDR3 runs 13 residues. In DNA form, the CDR3 reads TGCAGTGTAACGTCCACCCAATACAATGAGCAGTTCTTC. Residues: CSVTSTQYNEQFF.

With regard to this clonotype: Its ends do not fully match the called genes, so a read error is possible. The chain joins TRBV7-9 to TRBJ1-3, with 9 nucleotides matching TRBD1. In germline, CDR1 is SEHNR, CDR2 FQNEAQ (reference sequence). This CDR3 comprises 16 residues. The CDR3 nucleotides are TGTCCCAGCAGTCCAACAGGGGGCTCTATTGGAAACACCATATATTTT. It specifies CPSSPTGGSIGNTIYF.

The chain has TRBV15 and TRBJ1-2, with D possibly being TRBD1 (5 bases). The V end was cut by 5 bases, the J end by 3 bases, with 13 bases between. The CDR3 has 14 amino acids. Germline V lookup: CDR1 LNHNV, CDR2 YYDKDF (reference sequence). Written as DNA, the CDR3 is TGTGCCACCAGCGAGAGGGACCGCCACTATGGCTACACCTTC. Its protein product is CATSERDRHYGYTF.

Only a few counts were recorded for this clonotype. The chain recombines TRBV18 with TRBJ2-7, with D perhaps TRBD1 (5 bases). Trimming shortened V by 2 bases and J by 3 bases, and 8 bases separated the two germline ends. In germline, CDR1 is KGHSH, CDR2 LQKENI. The CDR3 spans 13 residues. CDR3 in amino acids: CASSPGADYEQYF. CDR3 sequence (DNA): TGTGCCAGCTCACCAGGGGCAGACTACGAGCAGTACTTC. The whole variable domain, filled in from reference TRBV18 and TRBJ2-7, reads NAGVMQNPRHLVRRRGQEARLRCSPMKGHSHVYWYRQLPEEGLKFMVYLQKENIIDESGMPKERFSAEFPKEGPSILRIQQVVRGDSAAYFCASSPGADYEQYFGPGTRLTVT.

The chain uses TRBV20-1 and TRBJ2-2, with D possibly called TRBD1 or TRBD2 (5 bases each). Germline V gene lookup returns CDR1 DFQATT and CDR2 SNEGSKA (reference sequence). This CDR3 has 14 amino acids. Deletions cut 5 bases from V and 0 bases from J, with 10 bases between. In DNA form, the CDR3 reads TGCAGTGCTTCCCGGGGCGCGAACACCGGGGAGCTGTTTTTT. Amino acids: CSASRGANTGELFF.

The V and J genes are TRBV7-2 and TRBJ1-1, with unresolved D. Trimming pared 4 bases from V and 5 bases from J, leaving 5 bases between. The CDR3 runs 11 residues. Per germline, CDR1 SGHTA and CDR2 FQGNSA. The CDR3 DNA is TGTGCCAGCAGCTCGTGGACTGAAGCTTTCTTT. Protein sequence: CASSSWTEAFF.

This clonotype was observed many times. The chain employs TRBV12-3 or TRBV12-4 and TRBJ2-1; D not certain. V lost 5 bases and J lost 10, with 15 bases in between. The CDR3 sequence is 13 residues long. The CDR3 reads CASSPNHRSEQFF. CDR3 coding DNA: TGTGCCAGCAGTCCCAACCATCGCTCAGAGCAGTTCTTC.

J is TRBJ2-7 and V is TRBV18; maybe TRBD2 (5 bases). V was shortened by 2 bases and J by 0 bases, with 11 bases between the two germline ends. This CDR3 is 15 amino acids long. The germline V gene encodes CDR1 KGHSH and CDR2 LQKENI. CDR3 DNA sequence: TGTGCCAGCTCACCAGCGAGCGGCAGCTCCTACGAGCAGTACTTC. It specifies CASSPASGSSYEQYF.

This clonotype turned up a few times. The chain has TRBV20-1 and TRBJ2-1, with 10 positions matching TRBD2. This CDR3 has 18 residues. Germline assignment: CDR1 DFQATT and CDR2 SNEGSKA (reference sequence). The ends lost 5 bases at V and 0 bases at J; junction bases unmatched: 13. DNA for the CDR3: TGCAGTGCTGCGGGAAGGTTAGCGGGAGGTAGCTCCTACAATGAGCAGTTCTTC. Amino acids: CSAAGRLAGGSSYNEQFF.

This chain links TRBV28 with TRBJ2-3, with 7 bases aligning to TRBD2. The germline V gene has CDR1 MDHEN and CDR2 SYDVKM. Losses at the gene ends were 5 bases for V and 2 bases for J; bases not matched to a gene: 10. CDR3 length equals 16 residues. The CDR3 nucleotides are TGTGCCAGCAGTCCTATACTAGCGACCTTCACAGATACGCAGTATTTT. Amino acid sequence: CASSPILATFTDTQYF.

This clonotype was picked up a small number of times. CDR3 sequence: CASTPIPTGPTDTQYF. In DNA, the CDR3 is TGCGCCAGCACCCCAATCCCTACAGGGCCGACAGATACGCAGTATTTT. This chain uses TRBV5-1 with TRBJ2-3, with D perhaps matching TRBD1 (6 bases). The CDR3 extends over 16 amino acids. In germline, CDR1 is SGHRS, CDR2 YFSETQ. V was clipped by 6 bases and J by 3 bases, with 20 bases between them.

This clonotype came up a few times. The chain recombines TRBV28 with TRBJ2-7; 9 bases are a match to TRBD1. V shed 6 bases and J 4 bases; nucleotides not matched to a gene: 7. This CDR3 comprises 14 residues. Germline loops: CDR1 MDHEN, CDR2 SYDVKM. The CDR3 coding sequence is TGTGCCAGCAGAACTCCGGGACAGGGATACGAGCAGTACTTC. It translates to CASRTPGQGYEQYF. The full variable domain, rest sourced from reference TRBV28 and TRBJ2-7, is DVKVTQSSRYLVKRTGEKVFLECVQDMDHENMFWYRQDPGLGLRLIYFSYDVKMKEKGDIPEGYSVSREKKERFSLILESASTNQTSMYLCASRTPGQGYEQYFGPGTRLTVT.

The chain employs TRBV5-6 and TRBJ1-1, with 8 nucleotides matching TRBD1. This CDR3 is 14 amino acids long. The J segment lost 1 base and the V segment lost 7 bases, leaving 6 bases of the junction unmatched. CDR1 and CDR2 from the germline V gene are SGHDT and YYEEEE. As DNA, the CDR3 is TGTGCCAGCGCCCAGGGGGCGAGGAACACTGAAGCTTTCTTT. Its translation is CASAQGARNTEAFF.

The genes are TRBV5-4 and TRBJ2-3, with D perhaps matching TRBD2 (6 bases). The CDR3 has 18 residues. Germline V lookup: CDR1 SGHNT, CDR2 YYREEE (reference sequence). Trimming left V 0 bases short and J 2 bases short, with 19 bases between. This chain's CDR3 is CASSLEQGFSGPTDTQYF. In DNA, the CDR3 is TGTGCCAGCAGCTTGGAGCAGGGCTTTAGCGGACCCACAGATACGCAGTATTTT.

This clonotype has at least ten counts. The chain combines TRBV27 with TRBJ1-2; unclear D gene. Germline V gene data show CDR1 as MNHEY and CDR2 as SMNVEV (reference sequence). CDR3 length: 15 amino acids. V lost 2 bases and J 0 bases, leaving 10 bases between the germline ends. Here the CDR3 reads CASSLNGHPNYGYTF. The CDR3, as DNA: TGTGCCAGCAGTTTAAACGGTCACCCTAACTATGGCTACACCTTC.

This chain connects TRBV20-1 to TRBJ2-2; D gene ambiguous. V shed 3 bases and J shed 7 bases, with 12 bases lying between them. The CDR3 is 13 residues long. Germline V gene sequence: CDR1 DFQATT, CDR2 SNEGSKA (reference sequence). For the CDR3, the DNA is TGCAGTGCTAGCCTCCCGACCCGCGGGGAGCTGTTTTTT. It encodes CSASLPTRGELFF.

At least ten counts were recorded for this clonotype. The chain recombines TRBV20-1 with TRBJ2-7; D gene ambiguous. This CDR3 region has 13 residues. With 5 bases removed from V and 6 bases from J, the gap between germline ends came to 17 bases. Germline V CDR1 and CDR2: DFQATT, SNEGSKA (reference sequence). CDR3 loop: CSAPPSPLGEQYF. The CDR3 nucleotides read TGCAGTGCTCCCCCGAGCCCTCTGGGCGAGCAGTACTTC.

The chain carries TRBV28 and TRBJ2-3; D ambiguous. This CDR3 spans 15 amino acids. Germline V lookup: CDR1 MDHEN, CDR2 SYDVKM. Trimming shortened V by 1 base and J by 1 base, and 9 bases separated the two germline ends. The CDR3 region has the DNA TGTGCCAGCAGTTTATTGGCCAGAGGCACAGATACGCAGTATTTT. It specifies CASSLLARGTDTQYF. The whole variable domain, remainder taken from reference TRBV28 and TRBJ2-3, is DVKVTQSSRYLVKRTGEKVFLECVQDMDHENMFWYRQDPGLGLRLIYFSYDVKMKEKGDIPEGYSVSREKKERFSLILESASTNQTSMYLCASSLLARGTDTQYFGPGTRLTVL.

This chain connects TRBV7-2 to TRBJ2-5; the D gene could be TRBD1 or TRBD2 (5 bases each). Germline assignment: CDR1 SGHTA and CDR2 FQGNSA. Trimming removed 1 base at V and 2 bases at J, with 14 bases between. The CDR3 runs 16 residues. CDR3 DNA: TGTGCCAGCAGCTTAGTAGAGGGACCTTTGCAAGAGACCCAGTACTTC. This sequence encodes CASSLVEGPLQETQYF.

This clonotype was seen a few times. CDR3 protein: CASSLLAGGFQETQYF. The CDR3, as DNA: TGTGCCAGCAGCTTACTAGCGGGGGGCTTCCAAGAGACCCAGTACTTC. The rearrangement joins TRBV7-2 to TRBJ2-5, with 11 bases aligning to TRBD2. Per germline, CDR1 SGHTA and CDR2 FQGNSA. The CDR3 covers 16 residues. The V segment lost 2 bases and the J segment 1 base; nucleotides outside the gene matches: 3.